The rows below give T cell receptor beta chains drawn from one sample of a study of blood T cell repertoires in COVID-19. Generated by immunoSEQ multiplex PCR, the TCRdb table keeps only in-frame clones and is missing some. The sample carries 350,000 to 400,000 clones, just over 90% recorded once. The sample consisted of PBMCs or T cells enriched from blood (not recorded which). The origin of the receptors is a woman aged 35 to 49 who had been exposed to COVID-19. The CDR3 runs from the conserved cysteine through the conserved F or W. The order of the fields is V gene, CDR3 length, J gene, D gene, CDR3 protein, CDR3 DNA. A D gene is named only where the DNA matches it firmly.

>TRBV5-4|14|TRBJ2-1|TRBD2
CASSKRLADNEQFF
TGTGCCAGCAGCAAGAGACTAGCGGACAATGAGCAGTTCTTC
>TRBV7-9|15|TRBJ2-1|TRBD2
CASQSIAGGLNEQFF
TGTGCCAGCCAGTCAATAGCGGGGGGGCTAAATGAGCAGTTCTTC
>TRBV12-5|14|TRBJ2-3|.
CASGTGEGTDTQYF
TGTGCTAGTGGTACAGGGGAGGGCACAGATACGCAGTATTTT
>TRBV7-2|14|TRBJ2-3|.
CASSLTRSPDTQYF
TGTGCCAGCAGCCTTACTAGGTCCCCAGATACGCAGTATTTT
>TRBV5-1|12|TRBJ1-6|TRBD1
CASTDRSSPLHF
TGCGCCAGCACGGACAGGTCTTCACCCCTCCACTTT
>TRBV10-3|13|TRBJ1-2|.
CAISRDGNYGYTF
TGTGCCATCTCCAGGGATGGTAACTATGGCTACACCTTC
>TRBV9|14|TRBJ2-7|TRBD2
CASSGPGREYEQYF
TGTGCCAGCAGCGGACCCGGGAGGGAGTACGAGCAGTACTTC
>TRBV19|15|TRBJ1-5|.
CASSISGFSNQPQHF
TGTGCCAGTAGTATATCGGGGTTTAGCAATCAGCCCCAGCATTTT
>TRBV5-5|12|TRBJ1-3|.
CASSLEGNTIYF
TGTGCCAGCAGCTTAGAGGGAAACACCATATATTTT
>TRBV15|13|TRBJ1-1|.
CATRFAGPTEAFF
TGTGCCACCAGGTTCGCAGGGCCCACTGAAGCTTTCTTT
>TRBV5-3|17|TRBJ2-2|TRBD2
CARSSGTSGKNTGELFF
TGTGCCAGAAGCTCCGGGACTAGCGGGAAAAACACCGGGGAGCTGTTTTTT
>TRBV7-2|15|TRBJ2-3|TRBD2
CASSLATSGGRTQYF
TGTGCCAGCAGCTTAGCGACTAGCGGGGGGCGGACGCAGTATTTT
>TRBV5-1|14|TRBJ2-2|TRBD2
CASSLGGGTGELFF
TGCGCCAGCAGCTTGGGCGGGGGTACCGGGGAGCTGTTTTTT